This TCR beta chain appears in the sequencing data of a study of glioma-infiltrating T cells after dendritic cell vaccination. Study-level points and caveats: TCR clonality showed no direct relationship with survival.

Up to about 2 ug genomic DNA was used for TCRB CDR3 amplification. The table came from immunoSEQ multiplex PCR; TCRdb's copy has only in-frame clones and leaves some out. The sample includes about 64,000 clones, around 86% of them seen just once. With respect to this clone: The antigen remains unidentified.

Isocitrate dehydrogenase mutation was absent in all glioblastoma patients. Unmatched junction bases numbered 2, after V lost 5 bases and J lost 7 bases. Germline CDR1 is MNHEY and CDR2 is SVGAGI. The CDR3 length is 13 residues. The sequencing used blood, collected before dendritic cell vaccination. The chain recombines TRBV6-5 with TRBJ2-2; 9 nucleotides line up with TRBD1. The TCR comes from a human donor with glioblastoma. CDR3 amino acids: CASSRTGVGELFF. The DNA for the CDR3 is TGTGCCAGCAGTCGGACAGGGGTCGGGGAGCTGTTTTTT.